One and the same sample provided the 28 T cell receptor beta chains below, sequenced in a study of human T cells and chemical hapten exposure (dated by TCRdb to the early 2020s). The meaning of the sample's time point label: patch test 2, 6 weeks after DPC sensitization. What the treatment or condition label conveys for this sample: therapeutic diphenylcyclopropenone sensitization with weekly scalp DPC. The library was built by means of RACE. The instrument was a NextSeq 500. TCRdb handled the public reads itself, with Q25 trimming in fastp and clone calling in MiXCR, and kept productive beta chains. For every CDR3 protein sequence, its rows merge into one entry that carries the most common genes and DNA. For this sample the table gives some 150,000 distinct CDR3 sequences, of which 12% were detected only once. 1.3% to 1.5% of the sample is held by the ten biggest clonotypes. This sample comprised whole blood, obtained in connection with sensitization to the hapten diphenylcyclopropenone (DPC). The receptors derive from a woman aged 50 to 60 with alopecia areata. Some clones in this sample may be carry-over from other donors' samples.

This clonotype was counted only a few times. The rearrangement links TRBV30 to TRBJ2-5; 7 bases fit TRBD2. Germline V gene sequence: CDR1 GTSNPN, CDR2 SVGIG (reference sequence). The CDR3 has 16 amino acids. V shed 4 bases, J shed 0 bases, and the junction held 11 bases outside the gene matches. DNA for the CDR3: TGTGCCTGGAAAAGGGCTAGCGGACCGTACCAAGAGACCCAGTACTTC. Encoded protein: CAWKRASGPYQETQYF.

This chain joins TRBV28 and TRBJ2-7; 13 bases map to TRBD2. Germline V lookup: CDR1 MDHEN, CDR2 SYDVKM. This CDR3 has 15 amino acids. The V gene end was trimmed by 5 bases and the J gene end by 7 bases; junction bases not matched to a gene: 8. The CDR3 DNA is TGTGCCAGCAGTCCCGGGACTAGCGGGATTTGGGAGCAGTACTTC. Protein: CASSPGTSGIWEQYF.

The gene calls are TRBV7-2 and TRBJ1-1; D possibly corresponds to TRBD1 (5 bases). The V end lost 1 base, the J end lost 2 bases, and 11 bases lay between the germline ends. Germline CDR1 is SGHTA and CDR2 is FQGNSA. The CDR3 extends over 15 amino acids. In DNA form, the CDR3 reads TGTGCCAGCAGCTTAGTAGGAGGGGCTAACACTGAAGCTTTCTTT. Amino acid sequence: CASSLVGGANTEAFF.

The table lists this clonotype with a few counts. This chain joins TRBV7-2 and TRBJ2-1; D gene ambiguous. Germline V gives CDR1 SGHTA, CDR2 FQGNSA. V lost 5 bases to trimming and J lost 7 bases, with 15 bases between them. The CDR3 covers 14 residues. Written as DNA, the CDR3 is TGTGCCAGCAGCCCTGCCGGGCTAGGGAATGAGCAGTTCTTC. It is translated as CASSPAGLGNEQFF.

This clonotype was detected ten times or more. This rearrangement joins TRBV25-1 to TRBJ2-3; unclear D gene. With 3 bases removed from V and 2 bases from J, the gap between germline ends came to 12 bases. The CDR3 is 15 amino acids. Germline V CDR1 and CDR2: MGHDK, SYGVNS. The CDR3 DNA follows: TGTGCCAGCAGTGACTCGTCTTCCCTCACAGATACGCAGTATTTT. It encodes CASSDSSSLTDTQYF.

This chain links TRBV7-6 with TRBJ1-6; 9 nucleotides agree with TRBD1. V shed 5 bases and J 7 bases; nucleotides not matched to a gene: 6. Per germline, CDR1 SGHVS and CDR2 FNYEAQ. The CDR3 loop spans 15 amino acids. The CDR3 DNA is TGTGCCAGCAGCATGGGGACAGGGCCGAATTCACCCCTCCACTTT. Protein product: CASSMGTGPNSPLHF.

This chain uses TRBV20-1 with TRBJ1-3; D is ambiguous. V shed 6 bases and J shed 0 bases, with 12 bases lying between them. Germline V gene lookup returns CDR1 DFQATT and CDR2 SNEGSKA (reference sequence). The CDR3 extends over 14 amino acids. CDR3 DNA sequence: TGCAGTGCGTGTGACTTGTCCTCTGGAAACACCATATATTTT. Its protein is CSACDLSSGNTIYF.

The sample holds a few counts of this clonotype. V and J are TRBV6-2 or TRBV6-3 and TRBJ2-2; D ambiguous. CDR1 is MNHEY and CDR2 is SVGEGT in the germline V gene. V was cut by 6 bases and J by 4 bases, with 15 bases left in between. CDR3 size: 15 residues. In DNA, the CDR3 is TGTGCCAGCAGGGACGGGCCTCCCAGCACCGGGGAGCTGTTTTTT. Translating gives CASRDGPPSTGELFF.

This clonotype appeared a few times. The chain couples TRBV4-1 to TRBJ2-1; possibly TRBD1 for D (7 bases). The CDR3 is 15 residues long. Between the trimmed V and J ends, which lost 1 base and 4 bases, there was a span of 11 bases. Germline CDR1 and CDR2: MGHRA and YSYEKL. The CDR3 DNA reads as TGCGCCAGCAGCCAAGCAGGGGGAGGTTACAATGAGCAGTTCTTC. Translating gives CASSQAGGGYNEQFF.

The rearrangement uses TRBV5-1 and TRBJ2-6, with D unclear. The CDR3 totals 16 residues. Trimming pared 1 base from V and 2 bases from J, leaving 10 bases between. CDR1 SGHRS and CDR2 YFSETQ come from the germline V gene. The CDR3, as DNA: TGCGCCAGCAGCTTGACCAGCCCTCCTGGGGCCAACGTCCTGACTTTC. It is translated as CASSLTSPPGANVLTF. The whole variable domain, filled in from reference TRBV5-1 and TRBJ2-6, reads KAGVTQTPRYLIKTRGQQVTLSCSPISGHRSVSWYQQTPGQGLQFLFEYFSETQRNKGNFPGRFSGRQFSNSRSEMNVSTLELGDSALYLCASSLTSPPGANVLTFGAGSRLTVL.

The chain joins TRBV29-1 to TRBJ2-7; TRBD1 aligns across 7 bases. With V trimmed by 3 bases and J by 3 bases, 2 bases remained unmatched. The CDR3 has 12 amino acids. Germline CDR1 SQVTM, CDR2 ANQGSEA. The CDR3 DNA follows: TGCAGCGTTGAGGCAGGGGGCTACGAGCAGTACTTC. Translation: CSVEAGGYEQYF.

This clonotype was counted between two and nine times. The chain combines TRBV9 with TRBJ2-3, with 11 bases matching TRBD1. The CDR3 contains 17 residues. J gave up 5 bases and V 3 bases, and 11 bases lay outside the gene matches. Germline V gene data show CDR1 as SGDLS and CDR2 as YYNGEE. CDR3: CASSDPRTGGKGDTQYF. CDR3 nucleotides: TGTGCCAGCAGCGACCCCCGGACAGGGGGCAAGGGAGATACGCAGTATTTT.

This rearrangement joins TRBV29-1 to TRBJ2-3; D perhaps matches TRBD2 (5 bases). This CDR3 is built from 10 residues. Looked up from germline, CDR1 is SQVTM and CDR2 is ANQGSEA. Trimming removed 3 bases from V and 10 bases from J, with 8 bases in between. In nucleotides, the CDR3 is TGCAGCGTTGACTCACTAGCGCAGTATTTT. Amino acid sequence: CSVDSLAQYF.

V usage is TRBV9 and J usage is TRBJ2-7, with D possibly called TRBD1 or TRBD2 (6 bases each). V lost 0 bases to trimming and J lost 5 bases, with 18 bases between them. The CDR3 is 16 amino acids. CDR1 and CDR2 (germline): SGDLS, YYNGEE. CDR3 in amino acids: CASSVAGGRGHHEQYF. DNA of the CDR3: TGTGCCAGCAGCGTAGCTGGAGGCCGGGGGCATCACGAGCAGTACTTC.

This clonotype was recorded a few times. The rearrangement joins TRBV29-1 to TRBJ2-2; TRBD1 matches 10 bases. Germline CDR1 is SQVTM and CDR2 is ANQGSEA. V lost 6 bases and J lost 7; bases outside the gene matches: 11. The CDR3 loop spans 15 amino acids. CDR3 loop: CSVRTGGTKGGELFF. The CDR3 bases are TGCAGCGTCAGGACAGGGGGTACGAAGGGCGGGGAGCTGTTTTTT.

The chain recombines TRBV28 with TRBJ1-1, with D possibly TRBD1 on 5 matching bases. Looked up from germline, CDR1 is MDHEN and CDR2 is SYDVKM. V lost 2 bases to trimming and J lost 10 bases, with 8 bases between them. The CDR3 length is 11 residues. CDR3 loop: CASSLLGGAFF. Written as DNA, the CDR3 is TGTGCCAGCAGTTTACTGGGGGGAGCTTTCTTT.

This clonotype has more than one count but fewer than ten. V and J are TRBV5-1 and TRBJ2-1, with 9 positions matching TRBD1. This CDR3 has 14 residues. Germline CDR1 SGHRS, CDR2 YFSETQ. With 2 bases clipped from V and 7 bases from J, the junction kept 4 bases outside the gene matches. The CDR3 here is CASSLTGQGNEQFF. DNA of the CDR3: TGCGCCAGCAGCTTAACGGGACAGGGAAATGAGCAGTTCTTC.

This clonotype was seen ten or more times. The genes are TRBV7-8 and TRBJ2-2; TRBD2 is a possible D gene (6 bases). V was cut by 5 bases and J by 2 bases, with 15 bases left in between. CDR1 and CDR2 from the germline V gene are SGHVS and FQNEAQ. The CDR3 covers 16 residues. The DNA for the CDR3 is TGTGCCAGCAGCGCCACCGGGACTCCAAACACCGGGGAGCTGTTTTTT. Translation: CASSATGTPNTGELFF.

This clonotype was recorded a few times. The J gene is TRBJ2-5, the V gene TRBV9, with unresolved D. The V end was cut by 0 bases, the J end by 4 bases, with 7 bases between. Germline V gene sequence: CDR1 SGDLS, CDR2 YYNGEE. The CDR3 totals 13 residues. The CDR3 coding sequence is TGTGCCAGCAGCGTAGCTTGGGGAGAGACCCAGTACTTC. Translating it yields CASSVAWGETQYF.

This clonotype was recorded at least ten times. The rearrangement links TRBV29-1 to TRBJ2-1; a weak D match, TRBD2 (5 bases). The CDR3 extends over 12 amino acids. The germline V gene has CDR1 SQVTM and CDR2 ANQGSEA. V gave up 7 bases and J gave up 5 bases, with 12 bases separating them. The CDR3 nucleotides read TGCAGCGGGGCTAGCTTCGACAATGAGCAGTTCTTC. The encoded protein is CSGASFDNEQFF.

This clonotype was counted a few times. J is TRBJ2-3 and V is TRBV27; maybe TRBD2 (5 bases). CDR1 is MNHEY, CDR2 SMNVEV, per germline (reference sequence). This CDR3 is built from 17 residues. With 6 bases removed from V and 0 bases from J, the gap between germline ends came to 19 bases. CDR3 in DNA: TGTGCCAGCAGCTCCACGCGGTCGGGGAGAAGCACAGATACGCAGTATTTT. Translating it yields CASSSTRSGRSTDTQYF.

This clonotype was picked up many times. The chain carries TRBV7-8 and TRBJ2-1; 9 bases line up with TRBD2. The length of the CDR3 is 17 residues. V was pared by 3 bases and J by 0 bases, with 6 bases of the junction left unmatched. Germline assignment: CDR1 SGHVS and CDR2 FQNEAQ. Here the CDR3 DNA reads TGTGCCAGCAGCTTGACTAGCGGATATAGCTCCTACAATGAGCAGTTCTTC. It encodes CASSLTSGYSSYNEQFF.

This chain uses TRBV28 with TRBJ2-3; the D gene is possibly TRBD1 (5 bases). The V gene lost 8 bases and the J gene lost 4 bases, with 31 bases spanning the gap. CDR1 is MDHEN, CDR2 SYDVKM, per germline. The CDR3 contains 19 residues. CDR3 coding DNA: TGTGCCAGCCGAATAGGGGCGGTTTATTCGTCCCCCGAAGCAGATACGCAGTATTTT. This codes for CASRIGAVYSSPEADTQYF.

This clonotype was observed a handful of times. This sequence joins TRBV12-3 or TRBV12-4 and TRBJ2-1; 10 nucleotides match TRBD1. The CDR3 has 17 amino acids. V was clipped by 6 bases and J by 1 base; unmatched bases: 9. Here the CDR3 reads CASSHIPGQGSYNEQFF. The CDR3 DNA sequence: TGTGCCAGCAGCCACATCCCGGGACAGGGGTCCTACAATGAGCAGTTCTTC.

J is TRBJ2-3 and V is TRBV28, with 7 bases fitting TRBD1. Germline-derived CDR1 and CDR2 are MDHEN and SYDVKM. CDR3 length equals 14 residues. Unmatched junction bases numbered 5, after V lost 6 bases and J lost 2 bases. The CDR3 DNA reads as TGTGCCAGCAGGGCAGGGGGAGTCACAGATACGCAGTATTTT. This sequence encodes CASRAGGVTDTQYF. Full variable domain (missing parts from reference TRBV28 and TRBJ2-3): DVKVTQSSRYLVKRTGEKVFLECVQDMDHENMFWYRQDPGLGLRLIYFSYDVKMKEKGDIPEGYSVSREKKERFSLILESASTNQTSMYLCASRAGGVTDTQYFGPGTRLTVL.

This clonotype was recorded a few times. V usage is TRBV12-3 or TRBV12-4 and J usage is TRBJ2-5; D gene ambiguous. V lost 4 bases and J lost 4, with 13 bases in between. The CDR3 has 14 amino acids. DNA for the CDR3: TGTGCCAGCAGTTCGTGGTCGGCGGTAGAGACCCAGTACTTC. The encoded protein is CASSSWSAVETQYF.

This clonotype has just a few counts. The chain couples TRBV5-1 to TRBJ1-2; D remains ambiguous. CDR3 length: 14 residues. With 0 bases removed from V and 0 bases from J, the gap between germline ends came to 6 bases. Germline V gene data show CDR1 as SGHRS and CDR2 as YFSETQ. The CDR3 sequence is CASSLGDANYGYTF. The CDR3 DNA sequence: TGCGCCAGCAGCTTGGGGGATGCTAACTATGGCTACACCTTC.

This chain joins TRBV11-2 and TRBJ1-2, with 8 bases matching TRBD1. CDR3 length: 15 residues. Germline-derived CDR1 and CDR2 are SGHAT and FQNNGV. V lost 3 bases and J lost 4; bases outside the gene matches: 7. CDR3: CASSFRTGQAYGYTF. CDR3 bases: TGTGCCAGCAGCTTCCGGACAGGGCAGGCCTATGGCTACACCTTC.